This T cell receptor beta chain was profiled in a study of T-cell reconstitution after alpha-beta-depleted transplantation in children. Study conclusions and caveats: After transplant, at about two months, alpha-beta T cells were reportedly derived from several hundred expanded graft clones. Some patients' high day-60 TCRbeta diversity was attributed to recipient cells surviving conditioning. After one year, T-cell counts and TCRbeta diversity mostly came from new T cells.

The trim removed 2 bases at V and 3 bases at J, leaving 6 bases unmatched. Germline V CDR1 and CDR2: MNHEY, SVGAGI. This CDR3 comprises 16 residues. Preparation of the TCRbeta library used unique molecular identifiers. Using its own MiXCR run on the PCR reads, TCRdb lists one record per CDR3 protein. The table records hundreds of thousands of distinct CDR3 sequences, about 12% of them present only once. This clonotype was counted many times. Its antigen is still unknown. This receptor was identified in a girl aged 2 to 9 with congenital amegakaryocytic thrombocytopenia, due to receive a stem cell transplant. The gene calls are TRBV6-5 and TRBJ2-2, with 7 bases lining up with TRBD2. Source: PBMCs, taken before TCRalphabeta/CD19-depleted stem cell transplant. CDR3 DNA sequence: TGTGCCAGCAGTTACAGATTACTAGCGTACACCGGGGAGCTGTTTTTT. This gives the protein CASSYRLLAYTGELFF.